This T cell receptor beta chain was captured by sequencing in a study of shared clonotypes between healthy human individuals. Across the study: Per-donor plates numbered three CD4 naive, three CD4 memory, two CD8 naive and one CD8 memory.

Terminally differentiated effector memory CD45RA+ cells were excluded from the naive CD8 cells, which were CD45RO-negative and positively selected for CCR7. Method: immunoSEQ multiplex PCR; TCRdb's copy keeps in-frame clones and lacks some. The sample has hundreds of thousands of clones; approximately 96% are singletons. Study-level findings and limits: Clonotypes that were shared across a few donors made up about 4.5% of naive CD4 clonotypes. Sampling used blood alone; tissue repertoires probably differ. Relative to memory subsets, naive subsets generally showed larger estimated richness.

As to this clone: Antigen unknown.

V lost 7 bases, J lost 5 bases, and 12 bases stayed unmatched. Germline V CDR1 and CDR2: MDHEN, SYDVKM. The CDR3 is made up of 15 amino acids. This chain joins TRBV28 and TRBJ1-1; 8 positions match TRBD1. The sequencing sample was made of naive CD8+ T cells sorted from blood. The clonotype comes from a woman aged 30 to 39 in good health. CDR3 residues: CASILLPGGGTEAFF. The CDR3 coding sequence is TGTGCCAGCATTCTACTACCAGGGGGCGGGACTGAAGCTTTCTTT.